These 9 T cell receptor beta chains originate from one sample sequenced in a study of CD8 T cells in Susac syndrome. The authors reverse transcribed roughly 0.5 to 1 ug RNA with random hexamers. TCRdb redid the calling of the immunoSEQ multiplex PCR reads with MiXCR, one entry per CDR3 protein. The top ten hold roughly 0.059% of the sample, which has a few hundred thousand distinct CDR3 sequences, under 95% seen once. The sample taken for sequencing was CD4+ T cells from PBMCs. All receptors derive from a human donor with multiple sclerosis.

The chain couples TRBV12-5 to TRBJ1-2, with unresolved D. This CDR3 has 13 amino acids. Germline lookup yields CDR1 LGHNT and CDR2 FRNRAP. Trimming took off 6 bases at V and 2 bases at J, with 10 bases between the two ends. In DNA form, the CDR3 reads TGTGCTAGTGGCCGGTCCTCAAACTATGGCTACACCTTC. Translation: CASGRSSNYGYTF.

The chain uses TRBV7-3 and TRBJ2-5; perhaps TRBD2 as D (6 bases). The V end was cut by 2 bases, the J end by 2 bases, with 12 bases between. CDR1 and CDR2 from the germline V gene are SGHTA and FQGTGA. The length of the CDR3 is 15 residues. The CDR3 here is CASSLFAGPQETQYF. The DNA of the CDR3 is TGTGCCAGCAGCTTATTTGCGGGGCCTCAAGAGACCCAGTACTTC.

This rearrangement joins TRBV19 to TRBJ2-7; weak D call: TRBD2 (5 bases). The CDR3 sequence is 13 residues long. The germline CDR1 and CDR2 sequences are LNHDA and SQIVND (reference sequence). Between the trimmed V and J ends, which lost 3 bases and 3 bases, there was a span of 9 bases. In DNA, the CDR3 is TGTGCCAGTAGTATCAACGGGAACTACGAGCAGTACTTC. Its protein product is CASSINGNYEQYF. Full variable domain (remainder filled in from reference TRBV19 and TRBJ2-7): DGGITQSPKYLFRKEGQNVTLSCEQNLNHDAMYWYRQDPGQGLRLIYYSQIVNDFQKGDIAEGYSVSREKKESFPLTVTSAQKNPTAFYLCASSINGNYEQYFGPGTRLTVT.

This clonotype was observed a single time. The V gene is TRBV11-2, the J gene TRBJ2-5; D unclear. The V gene's germline CDR1 is SGHAT and CDR2 FQNNGV. V was trimmed by 3 bases and J by 5 bases, leaving 13 bases between them. This CDR3 comprises 14 residues. CDR3 protein: CASSLNSNGETQYF. CDR3 nucleotide sequence: TGTGCCAGCAGCTTGAATTCCAATGGTGAGACCCAGTACTTC.

The chain combines TRBV4-1 with TRBJ1-5, with a weak D call TRBD1 (6 bases). In germline, CDR1 is MGHRA, CDR2 YSYEKL. The CDR3 covers 16 residues. Trimming cost V 2 bases and J 5 bases, with 16 bases left between them. The DNA for the CDR3 is TGCGCCAGCAGCCAAAGGATCTCAGGGGTGTATCAGCCCCAGCATTTT. Its translation: CASSQRISGVYQPQHF.

This sequence joins TRBV14 and TRBJ1-1; weak D call: TRBD1 (5 bases). Germline CDR1 is SGHDN and CDR2 is FVKESK. With 6 bases removed from V and 3 bases from J, the gap between germline ends came to 14 bases. The CDR3 length is 14 residues. The chain's CDR3 is CASSPQDGDTEAFF. The CDR3 DNA is TGTGCCAGCAGTCCACAGGACGGGGACACTGAAGCTTTCTTT.

This clonotype was counted a few times. The rearrangement links TRBV3-1 to TRBJ1-1; D uncertain. V was shortened by 3 bases and J by 0 bases, with 5 bases between the two germline ends. CDR3 length: 13 amino acids. Germline CDR1 reads LGHDT; CDR2 reads YNNKEL (reference sequence). CDR3 sequence (DNA): TGTGCCAGCAGCCAGGCCGTGAACACTGAAGCTTTCTTT. Translation: CASSQAVNTEAFF.

The chain uses TRBV5-1 and TRBJ1-1; no clear D. The CDR3 extends over 13 amino acids. Germline CDR1 is SGHRS and CDR2 is YFSETQ. The ends were cut back, 0 bases at V and 8 bases at J, with 11 bases in the middle. For the CDR3, the DNA is TGCGCCAGCAGCTTGGGCGGGCCCCTCGAAGCTTTCTTT. Residues: CASSLGGPLEAFF.

The chain joins TRBV2 to TRBJ1-1; D remains unclear. V lost 5 bases and J lost 6, with 19 bases in between. CDR1 is SNHLY and CDR2 is FYNNEI in the germline V gene. The CDR3 runs to 15 residues. CDR3 coding DNA: TGTGCCAGCAGTCGCGACGGACTGCCGGGCTCTGAAGCTTTCTTT. Amino acid sequence: CASSRDGLPGSEAFF.